The rows below give T cell receptor beta chains drawn from one sample of a study of CXCR3-negative and CXCR3-positive naive CD8 T cells. TCRdb reprocessed the 5' RACE reads; each CDR3 protein has one entry and no DNA is given. The table lists tens of thousands of distinct CDR3 sequences. The sequenced sample was naive CXCR3+ CD8+ T cells from blood. The receptors derive from a human donor in good health. Some clones in this sample may be carry-over from other donors' samples. CDR3s include the opening cysteine and the closing phenylalanine or tryptophan.

V	J	CDR3
TRBV7-9	TRBJ1-4	CASSTRDRGATNEKLFF
TRBV15	TRBJ2-1	CATSRAMNEQFF
TRBV27	TRBJ2-1	CASSLTSGFRNEQFF
TRBV19	TRBJ1-2	CASSIEPPDTNYGYTF
TRBV7-2	TRBJ2-1	CASSLQPTSGGLNEQFF
TRBV21-1	TRBJ2-7	CASSRGQGALCEQYF
TRBV7-9	TRBJ2-1	CASSSKQGIRSYNEQFF
TRBV5-1	TRBJ2-1	CASSSGLAVYNEQFF
TRBV12-3/TRBV12-4	TRBJ2-5	CASSWRETQYF
TRBV12-3/TRBV12-4	TRBJ2-3	CASSGLLAGDTDTQYF
TRBV12-3/TRBV12-4	TRBJ1-5	CASSFTGIGNQPQHF
TRBV12-3/TRBV12-4	TRBJ2-1	CASRRTSGGYNEQFF
TRBV29-1	TRBJ2-1	CSVEGQGVDNEQFF
TRBV7-3	TRBJ2-1	CASSTPGDEQFF
TRBV19	TRBJ1-2	CASRQDRAIYGYTF
TRBV7-9	TRBJ1-5	CASSHVGTGTQPQHF
TRBV20-1	TRBJ2-3	CSAGFSASTDTQYF
TRBV5-1	TRBJ1-1	CASSGGVGDTEAFF
TRBV7-8	TRBJ1-5	CASSTLDSNQPQHF
TRBV15	TRBJ2-2	CATSVTLNTGELFF
TRBV5-1	TRBJ2-7	CASSLSGLDLYEQYF
TRBV29-1	TRBJ2-7	CSVEETSGQGIYEQYF
TRBV19	TRBJ2-5	CASSTRTGRETQYF
TRBV25-1	TRBJ2-2	CASSEGGGELFF
TRBV2	TRBJ2-1	CASSDGMGSYNEQFF
TRBV25-1	TRBJ1-5	CASSEFRTGNQPQHF
TRBV12-3/TRBV12-4	TRBJ2-1	CASSFGLAGYDEQFF
TRBV7-9	TRBJ2-5	CASSTTDRRDQETQYF
TRBV5-1	TRBJ2-3	CASSLWQATSTDTQYF
TRBV28	TRBJ2-7	CASSLEGQGVHEQYF
TRBV29-1	TRBJ2-6	CSALSGANVLTF
TRBV27	TRBJ1-1	CASSSQGENTEAFF
TRBV5-6	TRBJ2-1	CASSLGLAGGPASNEQFF
TRBV6-2/TRBV6-3	TRBJ2-7	CASSEDSLLWGQYF
TRBV20-1	TRBJ2-3	CSANSGRNTDTQYF
TRBV6-4	TRBJ2-3	CASSDTSGSADTQYF
TRBV11-3	TRBJ1-1	CASSLALRGGAVNTEAFF
TRBV7-6	TRBJ2-3	CASSPGPYTDTQYF
TRBV29-1	TRBJ2-2	CSVGSDREVFF
TRBV12-3/TRBV12-4	TRBJ2-7	CATQTGERPYEQYF
TRBV7-7	TRBJ2-7	CASSPGEDSYEQYF
TRBV7-8	TRBJ2-1	CASSPRGLAGVSSYNEQFF
TRBV2	TRBJ2-3	CASSEASSTWGTYTQYF
TRBV9	TRBJ2-7	CASSPTVRGYEQYF
TRBV29-1	TRBJ1-1	CSVEDHPAPNTEAFF
TRBV20-1	TRBJ2-5	CSARDLTSGRAFQETQYF
TRBV27	TRBJ1-4	CASSLSETTNEKLFF
TRBV7-9	TRBJ2-7	CASSSGQGSYEQYF
TRBV7-6	TRBJ2-2	CASSSPTSTGLAGSTGELFF
TRBV7-2	TRBJ1-1	CASSPRDQGTEAFF
TRBV7-2	TRBJ2-7	CAGRIGASGLISGYEQYF
TRBV28	TRBJ2-7	CASSPRLVYEQYF
TRBV30	TRBJ2-7	CAWSESYEQYF
TRBV12-3/TRBV12-4	TRBJ1-1	CASSSGWGGGSEAFF
TRBV5-6	TRBJ2-1	CASSLPAYNEQFF
TRBV28	TRBJ2-5	CASSLLQGYGSETQYF
TRBV6-5	TRBJ2-1	CASSLDQGYNEQFF
TRBV28	TRBJ1-5	CASSLAWDSNQPQHF
TRBV28	TRBJ2-7	CASTPHTSYEQYF
TRBV6-6	TRBJ2-3	CASSLGGLSTDTQYF